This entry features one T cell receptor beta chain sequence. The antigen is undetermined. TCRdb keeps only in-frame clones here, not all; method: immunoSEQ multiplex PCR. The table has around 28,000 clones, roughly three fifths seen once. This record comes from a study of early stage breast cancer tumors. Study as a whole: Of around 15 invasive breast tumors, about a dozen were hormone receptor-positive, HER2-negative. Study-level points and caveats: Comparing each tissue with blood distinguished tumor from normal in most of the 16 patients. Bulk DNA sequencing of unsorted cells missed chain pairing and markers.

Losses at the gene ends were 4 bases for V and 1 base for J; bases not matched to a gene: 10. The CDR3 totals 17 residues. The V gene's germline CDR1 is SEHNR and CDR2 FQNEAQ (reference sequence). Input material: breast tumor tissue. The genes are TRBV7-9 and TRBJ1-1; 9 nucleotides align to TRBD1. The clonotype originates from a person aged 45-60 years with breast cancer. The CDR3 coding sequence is TGTGCCAGCAGCTACCTCCCAGGACAGGGGCAGAACACTGAAGCTTTCTTT. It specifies CASSYLPGQGQNTEAFF.